The sequence of this T cell receptor beta chain was determined in a study of blood T cells in healthy people across ages. Then a second PCR, running roughly 7 to 11 cycles, was carried out with a sample-barcoded 5' primer and a J-beta primer mix. Via MiXCR, TCRdb re-called the 5' RACE reads, giving one row per CDR3 protein. This table holds 700,000 to 950,000 distinct CDR3 sequences, about 40% found once. All donors came from Russia, were Caucasian and healthy, and spanned ages roughly 6 to 100. A few counts support this clonotype. This CDR3 has 14 amino acids. Germline V CDR1 and CDR2: SGDLS, YYNGEE. V lost 2 bases, J lost 6 bases, and 12 bases lay in between.

Material for sequencing was blood. The rearrangement uses TRBV9 and TRBJ1-5, with a tentative D call TRBD1 (5 bases). This sequence originates from a woman aged 55 to 70 in good health. Written as DNA, the CDR3 is TGTGCCAGCAGCGTGGGGGGGGTCGGTCAGCCCCAGCATTTT. Encoded protein: CASSVGGVGQPQHF.